This T cell receptor beta chain originates from a study of blood T cell repertoires in COVID-19. Study at large: Italy, Spain and the United States were the sources of the convalescent and acute COVID-19 samples. Sources were T cells, B-cell-depleted T cells, or PBMCs; the material itself was cDNA or gDNA.

Per the original methods: Nucleated cell number was recorded as an estimate derived from reference gene primer amplification. The protocol was immunoSEQ multiplex PCR, while the TCRdb copy is restricted to in-frame clones and leaves out a portion. The DNA gave D and trimming, while V, J and clone size come from that table. Seen here are approximately 150,000 clones, roughly 86% observed once, and the top ten hold about 8%. This CDR3 contains 13 residues. Trimming took off 4 bases at V and 7 bases at J, with 11 bases between the two ends. Germline lookup yields CDR1 SGHNT and CDR2 YENEEA. The V gene is TRBV11-3, the J gene TRBJ2-1, with D possibly matching TRBD2 (6 bases). Sequences were obtained from peripheral blood. The TCR was taken from an older woman with acute or convalescent COVID-19. For the CDR3, the DNA is TGTGCCAGCAGCTGGGGCGCGGGAAATGAGCAGTTCTTC. Its protein product is CASSWGAGNEQFF. The full variable domain, in which reference TRBV11-3 and TRBJ2-1 provide the parts outside the CDR3, is EAGVVQSPRYKIIEKKQPVAFWCNPISGHNTLYWYLQNLGQGPELLIRYENEEAVDDSQLPKDRFSAERLKGVDSTLKIQPAELGDSAVYLCASSWGAGNEQFFGPGTRLTVL.